This T cell receptor (beta chain) was profiled in a study of beta chain features in type 1 diabetes. Study-level findings and limits: Significant though moderate, a shortening of TCRB CDR3s appeared in all four CD4+ subsets of Type 1 diabetes patients. Comparison showed that naive, central memory and Treg TCRB repertoires appeared more similar among patients than among healthy donors. Whether HLA type affects TCRB rearrangement stayed undetermined in the present work.

Germline-derived CDR1 and CDR2 are SGHRS and YFSETQ. The CDR3 runs 17 residues. J was trimmed by 3 bases and V by 2 bases; bases with no gene match: 10. For this clone: Its matching antigen is unknown.

The isolated RNA, all of it, was reverse transcribed, so expressed TCRB transcripts were what got sequenced. Data came from immunoSEQ multiplex PCR; TCRdb stores just in-frame clones and leaves some out. Of some 44,000 clones listed, just over 50% were seen once; the top ten hold over 2%. Material: Tregs from blood. This chain connects TRBV5-1 to TRBJ2-5, with TRBD2 matching over 10 bases. The receptor comes from a woman under 30 in good health. DNA for the CDR3: TGCGCCAGCAGCTTCCTTTCTAGCGGGAGTGGGGAAGAGACCCAGTACTTC. It encodes CASSFLSSGSGEETQYF.